This entry lists 7 T cell receptor beta chains sequenced from one sample in a study of blood T cell repertoires in COVID-19 (dated by TCRdb to 2018 to 2020). The library was produced with the immunoSEQ multiplex PCR assay. TCRdb stores this immuneACCESS table with in-frame sequences only. Part of the clones is absent; in the studies checked, under half of the shortfall reflects unresolved V genes, and no reason is known for the rest. The sample profile shows around 99,000 clones; 85% to 95% of them were found once. The ten largest clonotypes hold under 1.5% of the sample. Sequencing was done on a sample of peripheral blood. All receptors come from a woman in her 30s with acute or convalescent COVID-19.

The V call is TRBV9, the J call TRBJ1-3; D ambiguous. This CDR3 comprises 13 residues. V lost 4 bases and J lost 0, with 5 bases in between. CDR1 and CDR2 from the germline V gene are SGDLS and YYNGEE. Written as DNA, the CDR3 is TGTGCCAGCAGCTACAACTCTGGAAACACCATATATTTT. Its protein product is CASSYNSGNTIYF.

The genes are TRBV2 and TRBJ1-2; maybe TRBD1 (6 bases). The CDR3 spans 12 residues. Trimming took off 9 bases at V and 2 bases at J, with 10 bases between the two ends. Germline assignment: CDR1 SNHLY and CDR2 FYNNEI. This CDR3 reads CARGALNYGYTF. In nucleotides, the CDR3 is TGTGCCAGGGGGGCCCTCAACTATGGCTACACCTTC.

This chain joins TRBV29-1 and TRBJ2-3; tentatively, D is TRBD2 (5 bases). Trimming stripped 5 bases from V and 5 bases from J, with 11 bases between. Germline CDR1 SQVTM, CDR2 ANQGSEA. The CDR3 extends over 12 amino acids. CDR3 sequence: CSVLTGKDTQYF. The DNA for the CDR3 is TGCAGCGTTTTGACGGGGAAAGATACGCAGTATTTT.

The chain carries TRBV14 and TRBJ1-6, with D maybe TRBD1 (5 bases). CDR3 length: 15 residues. Germline assignment: CDR1 SGHDN and CDR2 FVKESK. Trimming took off 0 bases at V and 9 bases at J, with 12 bases between the two ends. Here the CDR3 reads CASSQDLVGGSPLHF. Written as DNA, the CDR3 is TGTGCCAGCAGCCAAGATCTCGTGGGGGGTTCACCCCTCCACTTT.

This chain joins TRBV2 and TRBJ1-5; the D gene is possibly TRBD1 (5 bases). V was pared by 6 bases and J by 6 bases, with 18 bases between. Per the germline V gene, CDR1 is SNHLY and CDR2 is FYNNEI. The CDR3 sequence is 15 residues long. CDR3: CASRPGGGGSQPQHF. The CDR3 DNA is TGTGCCAGCAGGCCGGGGGGTGGAGGTTCTCAGCCCCAGCATTTT.

This chain connects TRBV9 to TRBJ2-7, with a tentative D call TRBD2 (6 bases). This CDR3 is 14 amino acids long. V was clipped by 2 bases and J by 0 bases, with 9 bases between them. Germline V lookup: CDR1 SGDLS, CDR2 YYNGEE. Written as DNA, the CDR3 is TGTGCCAGCAGCGTTAGGACTATCTCCTACGAGCAGTACTTC. Encoded protein: CASSVRTISYEQYF. Using reference TRBV9 and TRBJ2-7 for the parts outside the CDR3, the full variable domain is DSGVTQTPKHLITATGQRVTLRCSPRSGDLSVYWYQQSLDQGLQFLIQYYNGEERAKGNILERFSAQQFPDLHSELNLSSLELGDSALYFCASSVRTISYEQYFGPGTRLTVT.

This chain links TRBV9 with TRBJ2-3; 12 bases are a match to TRBD2. The CDR3 has 17 residues. CDR1 is SGDLS, CDR2 YYNGEE, per germline. The junction had 10 bases not matched to a gene; V was cut back by 3 bases and J by 5 bases. The CDR3 nucleotides are TGTGCCAGCAGCGCACCCGTGACTAGCGGGAGAGGAGATACGCAGTATTTT. Translated, it gives CASSAPVTSGRGDTQYF.